This T cell receptor beta chain was found in a study of cytomegalovirus exposure and HLA in healthy donors. Across the study: The 120 or so validation repertoires used a platform that matched the one used for the approximately 610 first-cohort repertoires, as a later analysis reported. Study conclusions and caveats: While the bulk of TCR sequences proved rare, some public TCRs turned up in many donors. First-cohort TCR clusters were later found to tend to co-occur in the roughly 110 validation repertoires. The authors listed roughly 150 TCR beta chains as cytomegalovirus-associated.

Germline V lookup: CDR1 SGHVS, CDR2 FNYEAQ. The junction had 6 bases not matched to a gene; V was cut back by 5 bases and J by 5 bases. The CDR3 has 15 amino acids. The protocol was immunoSEQ multiplex PCR, while the TCRdb copy is restricted to in-frame clones and leaves out a portion. This table has 60,000 to 65,000 clones, roughly 96% appearing once. This clone was detected only once. Its antigen remains unknown. The rearrangement uses TRBV7-6 and TRBJ1-4; TRBD1 agrees at 9 bases. This TCR derives from a woman under 30 in good health and CMV-seropositive. Sequencing was done on a sample of PBMCs. This chain's CDR3 is CASSQAGTGNEKLFF. CDR3 bases: TGTGCCAGCAGCCAAGCCGGGACAGGGAATGAAAAACTGTTTTTT.